This TCR beta chain was sequenced during a study of regulatory T cells in long-lasting Graves disease. Study-wide results and limits: The study found lower TCR diversity in persistent Graves' patients than in newly diagnosed ones. When disease was persistent, TRBV28, TRBJ1-2 and TRBJ2-5 were the favored segments.

With iRepertoire HTBI primers and Arm-PCR of CDR3 regions, TCR beta libraries were built. Original handling: Identification of gene segments yielded more than 60 TRBV and more than eleven TRBJ across samples. TCRdb processed the multiplex PCR reads anew with MiXCR; each CDR3 protein has one entry. TCRdb, not the authors, supplied the V and J calls. The data contain about 430,000 distinct CDR3 sequences, over 20% of them singletons. This clonotype was seen more than once but under ten times. Antigen: not known. As for time point: persistent/refractory GD, antithyroid drugs over 5 years with positive TRAb. PBMC RNA served as the TCR library source. Staff took about 9.8 milliliters of peripheral blood and put it into EDTA tubes. Trimming stripped 2 bases from V and 4 bases from J, with 11 bases between. The length of the CDR3 is 15 residues. Germline V gene sequence: CDR1 SEHNR, CDR2 FQNEAQ (reference sequence).

The sequencing used peripheral blood mononuclear cells (PBMCs), collected when the disease was refractory, from a patient treated with antithyroid drugs. The chain is built from TRBV7-9 and TRBJ1-4; D is undetermined. This TCR came from a female donor with Graves disease. The CDR3 DNA follows: TGTGCCAGCAGCTTAATACAAGGAGTTAATGAAAAACTGTTTTTT. Translating gives CASSLIQGVNEKLFF.